This TCR beta chain was identified in a study of CD8 T cells in Susac syndrome. Study-level findings and limits: The CD4+ T cell repertoire of patients with Susac syndrome showed no detectable clonal expansion.

The CDR3 spans 15 residues. Germline values: CDR1 SGHRS, CDR2 YFSETQ. Trimming shortened V by 0 bases and J by 3 bases, and 12 bases separated the two germline ends. RNA in amounts of about 0.5 to 1 ug was reverse transcribed with random hexamers. TCRdb recomputed calls from the immunoSEQ multiplex PCR reads with MiXCR, one row per CDR3 protein. The sample has about 71,000 distinct CDR3 sequences; approximately 93% are singletons. Comments on this clonotype: Its antigen is not known.

The sequence came from a human donor with Susac syndrome. The sample comprised CD4+ T cells from PBMCs. The rearrangement uses TRBV5-1 and TRBJ1-2, with D maybe TRBD1 (5 bases). The CDR3 bases are TGCGCCAGCAGCTTGGATGTCAGGGCTTACTATGGCTACACCTTC. Its protein product is CASSLDVRAYYGYTF.